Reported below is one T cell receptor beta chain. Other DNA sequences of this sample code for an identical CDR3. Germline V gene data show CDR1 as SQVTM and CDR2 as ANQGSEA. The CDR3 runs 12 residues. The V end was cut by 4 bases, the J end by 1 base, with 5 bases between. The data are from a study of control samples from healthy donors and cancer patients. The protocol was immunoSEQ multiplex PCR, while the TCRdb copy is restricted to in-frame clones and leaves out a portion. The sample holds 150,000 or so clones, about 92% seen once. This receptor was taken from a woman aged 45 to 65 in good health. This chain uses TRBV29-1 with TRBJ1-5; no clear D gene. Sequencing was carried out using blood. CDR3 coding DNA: TGCAGCGTTGGAGGGAGCAATCAGCCCCAGCATTTT. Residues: CSVGGSNQPQHF.